Given below is one T cell receptor beta chain in context. The PCR employed 60 Vbeta primers together with 13 Jbeta primers. Profiled with immunoSEQ multiplex PCR; TCRdb holds only in-frame clones, not every one. The sample includes under 150,000 clones, approximately 87% of them seen just once. This sample stems from a study of cytomegalovirus exposure and HLA in healthy donors. CDR1 and CDR2 (germline): SGHTA, FQGTGA. J was trimmed by 0 bases and V by 2 bases; bases with no gene match: 8. There are 17 residues in the CDR3. The receptor's source is a woman younger than 45 in good health and CMV-seronegative. This rearrangement joins TRBV7-3 to TRBJ2-5; 8 nucleotides line up with TRBD2. Sequencing used PBMCs. The CDR3 loop is CASSLGRGRGDQETQYF. CDR3 DNA sequence: TGTGCCAGCAGCTTAGGGCGGGGGCGGGGGGACCAAGAGACCCAGTACTTC. The complete variable domain, with remaining parts taken from reference TRBV7-3 and TRBJ2-5, reads GAGVSQTPSNKVTEKGKYVELRCDPISGHTALYWYRQSLGQGPEFLIYFQGTGAADDSGLPNDRFFAVRPEGSVSTLKIQRTERGDSAVYLCASSLGRGRGDQETQYFGPGTRLLVL.